A single sample is the source of the 17 T cell receptor beta chains below, sequenced in a study of T cell changes during pregnancy in multiple sclerosis. Clones were read by immunoSEQ multiplex PCR, and TCRdb kept only the in-frame ones, dropping some. The table lists tens of thousands of clones, approximately 90% of them singletons, with less than 3% in the top ten. Sequences were derived from peripheral blood, sampled in the second trimester of pregnancy. The receptors originated from a female donor in good health, enrolled as a control in a pregnancy study.

The rearrangement uses TRBV18 and TRBJ2-7; tentatively, D is TRBD1 (5 bases). Trimming took 3 bases from V and 2 from J, leaving 14 bases between them. The germline V gene encodes CDR1 KGHSH and CDR2 LQKENI. The CDR3 length is 15 residues. This CDR3 is CASSPQGVPTYEQYF. The CDR3 coding sequence is TGTGCCAGCTCACCGCAAGGGGTTCCCACCTACGAGCAGTACTTC. The whole variable domain, remainder taken from reference TRBV18 and TRBJ2-7, is NAGVMQNPRHLVRRRGQEARLRCSPMKGHSHVYWYRQLPEEGLKFMVYLQKENIIDESGMPKERFSAEFPKEGPSILRIQQVVRGDSAAYFCASSPQGVPTYEQYFGPGTRLTVT.

This chain links TRBV11-1 with TRBJ2-7; TRBD2 matches at 10 bases. Germline V gives CDR1 SGHAT, CDR2 FQDESV (reference sequence). The ends lost 5 bases at V and 1 base at J; junction bases unmatched: 11. The CDR3 is 17 residues long. The CDR3 bases are TGTGCCAGCAGCCCGATGAAAGCGGGAGGGCCGTCCTACGAGCAGTACTTC. The encoded protein is CASSPMKAGGPSYEQYF.

The rearrangement joins TRBV6-6 to TRBJ1-3; D might be TRBD1 (5 bases). The CDR3 loop spans 13 amino acids. The germline V gene encodes CDR1 MNHNY and CDR2 SVGAGI (reference sequence). Trimming pared 7 bases from V and 3 bases from J, leaving 10 bases between. CDR3 protein: CASTQGHGNTIYF. Written as DNA, the CDR3 is TGTGCCAGCACCCAGGGCCATGGAAACACCATATATTTT.

The V gene is TRBV5-1, the J gene TRBJ2-4; TRBD1 is a possible D gene (6 bases). Germline CDR1 is SGHRS and CDR2 is YFSETQ. V dropped 4 bases and J dropped 6 bases, with 11 bases sitting between them. This CDR3 comprises 13 residues. CDR3 amino acids: CASSPGQLNIQYF. DNA of the CDR3: TGCGCCAGCAGCCCTGGACAGCTAAACATTCAGTACTTC.

The gene calls are TRBV19 and TRBJ2-7; the D gene is possibly TRBD2 (6 bases). Germline lookup yields CDR1 LNHDA and CDR2 SQIVND (reference sequence). Trimming took off 3 bases at V and 4 bases at J, with 13 bases between the two ends. The length of the CDR3 is 14 residues. The CDR3 DNA reads TGTGCCAGTAGTATCTTCGCAGGGACTTACGAGCAGTACTTC. Protein: CASSIFAGTYEQYF.

The rearrangement links TRBV2 to TRBJ2-3; 9 positions match TRBD1. The J segment lost 2 bases and the V segment lost 11 bases, leaving 11 bases of the junction unmatched. The CDR3 covers 15 residues. Per germline, CDR1 SNHLY and CDR2 FYNNEI. The CDR3 sequence is CAVTDRGWITDTQYF. As DNA, the CDR3 is TGTGCCGTTACGGACAGGGGCTGGATCACAGATACGCAGTATTTT.

The CDR3 coding sequence is TGTGCCAGCTCACCAAACGACAGGGGACTAGCATATGGCTACACCTTC. Translating gives CASSPNDRGLAYGYTF. The rearrangement uses TRBV18 and TRBJ1-2; TRBD1 matches at 8 bases. The CDR3 contains 16 residues. V trimming: 2 bases; J trimming: 5 bases; junction bases outside the gene matches: 10. Germline CDR1 reads KGHSH; CDR2 reads LQKENI.

The chain links TRBV2 to TRBJ2-5; the match to TRBD2 covers 15 bases. V shed 7 bases and J 5 bases; nucleotides not matched to a gene: 5. CDR3 length: 15 residues. Germline V gene sequence: CDR1 SNHLY, CDR2 FYNNEI. Here the CDR3 DNA reads TGTGCCAGCACCGGGACTAGCGGGGGGACGGAGACCCAGTACTTC. It encodes CASTGTSGGTETQYF.

The rearrangement links TRBV4-1 to TRBJ2-1, with D hard to call. The CDR3 is 14 residues long. Trimming removed 1 base from V and 4 bases from J, with 8 bases in between. The germline V gene encodes CDR1 MGHRA and CDR2 YSYEKL. The CDR3: CASSQVSRYNEQFF. The DNA of the CDR3 is TGCGCCAGCAGCCAAGTTTCGCGGTACAATGAGCAGTTCTTC.

The rearrangement links TRBV19 to TRBJ1-5; the match to TRBD1 covers 7 bases. The CDR3 is 17 amino acids. Germline CDR1 and CDR2: LNHDA and SQIVND (reference sequence). Unmatched junction bases numbered 10, after V lost 5 bases and J lost 0 bases. Written as DNA, the CDR3 is TGTGCCAGTAGTCAACCCTACAGGGGAAATAGCAATCAGCCCCAGCATTTT. Encoded protein: CASSQPYRGNSNQPQHF.

The chain employs TRBV30 and TRBJ2-1, with D maybe TRBD1 (6 bases). Germline V lookup: CDR1 GTSNPN, CDR2 SVGIG (reference sequence). The CDR3 length is 14 residues. The V gene lost 2 bases and the J gene lost 9 bases, with 17 bases spanning the gap. The CDR3 here is CAWSKGLGGSEQFF. The CDR3 DNA reads TGTGCCTGGAGTAAGGGCCTTGGGGGCAGTGAGCAGTTCTTC. Filled out from reference TRBV30 and TRBJ2-1, the complete variable domain reads SQTIHQWPATLVQPVGSPLSLECTVEGTSNPNLYWYRQAAGRGLQLLFYSVGIGQISSEVPQNLSASRPQDRQFILSSKKLLLSDSGFYLCAWSKGLGGSEQFFGPGTRLTVL.

The V and J genes are TRBV5-1 and TRBJ1-4; 8 nucleotides align to TRBD1. The CDR3 loop spans 16 amino acids. V dropped 4 bases and J dropped 3; count of bases not matched to a gene: 8. Germline loops: CDR1 SGHRS, CDR2 YFSETQ. CDR3: CASSLTGGDSNEKLFF. The DNA of the CDR3 is TGCGCCAGCAGCCTCACAGGGGGGGACTCTAATGAAAAACTGTTTTTT.

The V gene is TRBV28, the J gene TRBJ2-1; tentatively, D is TRBD2 (6 bases). The CDR3 has 15 residues. V lost 4 bases and J 5 bases, leaving 15 bases between the germline ends. Germline CDR1 reads MDHEN; CDR2 reads SYDVKM. The CDR3 reads CASSSPSGGNNEQFF. DNA of the CDR3: TGTGCCAGCAGTTCCCCGTCCGGGGGAAACAATGAGCAGTTCTTC.

In DNA, the CDR3 is TGTGCCAGCAGCTATCAGTGGGGGGGCGGGGGCTACACCTTC. Amino acids: CASSYQWGGGGYTF. The chain has TRBV7-2 and TRBJ1-2; weak D call: TRBD1 (6 bases). The CDR3 is made up of 14 amino acids. Germline values: CDR1 SGHTA, CDR2 FQGNSA. The V and J ends lost 4 bases and 8 bases respectively, with 17 bases between them.

V usage is TRBV7-9 and J usage is TRBJ2-1; TRBD1 matches 7 bases. Germline-derived CDR1 and CDR2 are SEHNR and FQNEAQ (reference sequence). The J segment lost 9 bases and the V segment lost 3 bases, leaving 20 bases of the junction unmatched. The CDR3 spans 18 residues. The CDR3, as DNA: TGTGCCAGCAGCTTTCACTCCACACAGGGGAAGGGTAAGGGTGAGCAGTTCTTC. This sequence encodes CASSFHSTQGKGKGEQFF.

The chain combines TRBV7-2 with TRBJ2-7, with 7 bases matching TRBD2. V trimming: 4 bases; J trimming: 5 bases; junction bases outside the gene matches: 11. Germline V gene sequence: CDR1 SGHTA, CDR2 FQGNSA. The CDR3 has 15 residues. DNA of the CDR3: TGTGCCAGCAGCTCCCTCCCGGTGGGAGGGGACGAGCAGTACTTC. Its protein is CASSSLPVGGDEQYF.

The V call is TRBV9, the J call TRBJ2-3; 11 bases fit TRBD2. CDR3 size: 15 residues. Germline V gene data show CDR1 as SGDLS and CDR2 as YYNGEE. The V segment lost 6 bases and the J segment 6 bases; nucleotides outside the gene matches: 9. CDR3 in amino acids: CASTVTSGGWDTQYF. As DNA, the CDR3 is TGTGCCAGCACCGTCACTAGCGGGGGATGGGATACGCAGTATTTT.